Each of the 24 T cell receptor beta chains below was sequenced from the same sample in a study of somatic mutations in cytotoxic T cells in rheumatoid arthritis. Clones were sequenced by immunoSEQ multiplex PCR, and TCRdb holds only the in-frame ones, with some missing. This table holds a few thousand clones, about 89% found once. The sequencing input was CD8+ T cells sorted from blood. These receptors were collected from a woman aged 65 to 85 with rheumatoid arthritis.

The chain combines TRBV6-6 with TRBJ2-7; weak D call: TRBD1 (6 bases). V lost 0 bases to trimming and J lost 4 bases, with 13 bases between them. Germline CDR1 and CDR2: MNHNY and SVGAGI (reference sequence). The CDR3 spans 15 residues. CDR3 sequence (DNA): TGTGCCAGCAGTTACTCGCCACAGGGTGAATACGAGCAGTACTTC. Its protein product is CASSYSPQGEYEQYF.

In its sample, this clone was seen once. The rearrangement joins TRBV9 to TRBJ1-5; D is uncertain. CDR3 length: 15 residues. V was trimmed by 4 bases and J by 0 bases, leaving 11 bases between them. Germline V gives CDR1 SGDLS, CDR2 YYNGEE. The CDR3 loop reads CASSQTPYSNQPQHF. The CDR3 nucleotides are TGTGCCAGCAGCCAAACACCTTATAGCAATCAGCCCCAGCATTTT.

The rearrangement uses TRBV9 and TRBJ2-3, with a tentative D call TRBD2 (5 bases). This CDR3 is built from 16 residues. Germline values: CDR1 SGDLS, CDR2 YYNGEE. Trimming removed 0 bases at V and 0 bases at J, with 11 bases between. This CDR3 reads CASSVGWRTSTDTQYF. CDR3 DNA: TGTGCCAGCAGCGTAGGGTGGCGGACTAGCACAGATACGCAGTATTTT.

This clone is classed as hyperexpanded. The rearrangement joins TRBV5-5 to TRBJ2-6, with D possibly being TRBD1 (6 bases). V dropped 3 bases and J dropped 2 bases, with 6 bases sitting between them. CDR3 length: 14 residues. Germline loops: CDR1 SGHKS, CDR2 YYEKEE (reference sequence). DNA of the CDR3: TGTGCCAGCAGCTACAGGGCTGGGGCCAACGTCCTGACTTTC. This codes for CASSYRAGANVLTF. The entire variable domain, with the rest obtained from reference TRBV5-5 and TRBJ2-6, is as follows: DAGVTQSPTHLIKTRGQQVTLRCSPISGHKSVSWYQQVLGQGPQFIFQYYEKEERGRGNFPDRFSARQFPNYSSELNVNALLLGDSALYLCASSYRAGANVLTFGAGSRLTVL.

This rearrangement joins TRBV23-1 to TRBJ2-5, with 12 nucleotides matching TRBD1. TRBV23-1 is classed as an ORF, of uncertain function. CDR3 size: 22 residues. Trimming removed 4 bases from V and 1 base from J; junction bases left unmatched: 22. The CDR3 reads CASSRGARQSDRDRGLQETQYF. The CDR3 bases are TGCGCCAGCAGTCGGGGGGCGAGGCAATCAGACCGGGACAGGGGGCTCCAAGAGACCCAGTACTTC.

The V gene is TRBV6-5, the J gene TRBJ2-1; D ambiguous. The CDR3 extends over 15 amino acids. V was trimmed by 5 bases and J by 5 bases, leaving 16 bases between them. Germline-derived CDR1 and CDR2 are MNHEY and SVGAGI. CDR3 coding DNA: TGTGCCAGCAGTCCCCTTGGCGGATATCACAATGAGCAGTTCTTC. Translated, it gives CASSPLGGYHNEQFF.

The genes are TRBV27 and TRBJ2-1, with 7 bases matching TRBD2. Germline V gives CDR1 MNHEY, CDR2 SMNVEV (reference sequence). The ends lost 6 bases at V and 5 bases at J; junction bases unmatched: 10. CDR3 size: 15 residues. DNA of the CDR3: TGTGCCAGCAGGCGCCTCGGACTAGAAGACAATGAGCAGTTCTTC. Translation gives CASRRLGLEDNEQFF.

This chain links TRBV4-1 with TRBJ2-5; TRBD1 is a possible D gene (6 bases). The CDR3 is made up of 15 amino acids. V was clipped by 3 bases and J by 2 bases, with 13 bases between them. Germline lookup yields CDR1 MGHRA and CDR2 YSYEKL. The CDR3 DNA follows: TGCGCCAGCAGCCACGTGGGGGCAGCTCAAGAGACCCAGTACTTC. As protein: CASSHVGAAQETQYF.

The chain combines TRBV7-8 with TRBJ1-3; D remains unclear. The CDR3 loop spans 17 amino acids. CDR1 and CDR2 from the germline V gene are SGHVS and FQNEAQ. V gave up 0 bases and J gave up 0 bases, with 12 bases separating them. The CDR3, as DNA: TGTGCCAGCAGCTTAGCGCGGGAAGGTCGCTCTGGAAACACCATATATTTT. It specifies CASSLAREGRSGNTIYF.

The chain links TRBV4-2 to TRBJ2-7, with a tentative D call TRBD1 (5 bases). The germline CDR1 and CDR2 sequences are LGHNA and YNFKEQ. The CDR3 sequence is 17 residues long. V was trimmed by 1 base and J by 1 base, leaving 17 bases between them. CDR3 in DNA: TGTGCCAGCAGCCAAGCCGTTGGGTACCAGGGTTCCTACGAGCAGTACTTC. This sequence encodes CASSQAVGYQGSYEQYF.

V usage is TRBV6-1 and J usage is TRBJ2-1; 8 nucleotides line up with TRBD2. CDR3 length equals 16 residues. Germline V gives CDR1 MNHNS, CDR2 SASEGT. V shed 0 bases, J shed 3 bases, and the junction held 4 bases outside the gene matches. CDR3 DNA: TGTGCCAGCAGTGAAGCCGGCGGGGGGATCTACAATGAGCAGTTCTTC. This encodes CASSEAGGGIYNEQFF.

The J gene is TRBJ2-3, the V gene TRBV10-3; D perhaps matches TRBD2 (5 bases). This CDR3 contains 13 residues. The germline V gene encodes CDR1 ENHRY and CDR2 SYGVKD. V was clipped by 6 bases and J by 1 base, with 8 bases between them. CDR3: CAIRGGRTDTQYF. CDR3 sequence (DNA): TGTGCCATCAGGGGCGGGCGCACAGATACGCAGTATTTT.

This rearrangement joins TRBV27 to TRBJ2-2; D may be TRBD1 (8 bases). The CDR3 runs to 17 residues. V dropped 5 bases and J dropped 7 bases, with 23 bases sitting between them. CDR1 MNHEY and CDR2 SMNVEV come from the germline V gene (reference sequence). The CDR3 sequence is CASSRRGSQGAIGELFF. Here the CDR3 DNA reads TGTGCCAGCAGTAGGCGGGGGAGTCAGGGGGCGATCGGGGAGCTGTTTTTT.

The rearrangement uses TRBV5-4 and TRBJ2-3; a weak D match, TRBD1 (6 bases). V dropped 3 bases and J dropped 7 bases, with 12 bases sitting between them. The germline CDR1 and CDR2 sequences are SGHNT and YYREEE (reference sequence). CDR3 length: 13 residues. The chain's CDR3 is CASSSGQPNTQYF. The CDR3 nucleotides read TGTGCCAGCAGCTCAGGACAGCCGAATACGCAGTATTTT.

The J gene is TRBJ2-7, the V gene TRBV4-1, with 11 bases matching TRBD2. After removal of 2 bases from V and 5 bases from J, the junction contained 8 bases not matched to a gene. This CDR3 region has 16 residues. CDR1 and CDR2 (germline): MGHRA, YSYEKL. CDR3 sequence reads: CASSQRTSGSSHEQYF. As DNA, the CDR3 is TGCGCCAGCAGCCAACGAACTAGCGGGAGTTCCCACGAGCAGTACTTC.

This clone appeared a single time. The chain couples TRBV10-3 to TRBJ2-7; 8 bases map to TRBD1. V shed 4 bases, J shed 2 bases, and the junction held 4 bases outside the gene matches. Germline V lookup: CDR1 ENHRY, CDR2 SYGVKD. This CDR3 comprises 14 residues. This CDR3 is CAISGQGSAYEQYF. As DNA, the CDR3 is TGTGCCATCAGTGGACAGGGGAGCGCCTACGAGCAGTACTTC.

The chain links TRBV7-9 to TRBJ2-7; 9 bases fit TRBD1. V lost 4 bases and J lost 3; bases outside the gene matches: 16. CDR3 length: 18 amino acids. Germline V gene data show CDR1 as SEHNR and CDR2 as FQNEAQ (reference sequence). DNA for the CDR3: TGTGCCAGCAGCTCTTCGGACAGGGGATACCCCTTGAGCTACGAGCAGTACTTC. This codes for CASSSSDRGYPLSYEQYF.

The V gene is TRBV5-5, the J gene TRBJ2-7; D call uncertain. The CDR3 totals 12 residues. In germline, CDR1 is SGHKS, CDR2 YYEKEE (reference sequence). The V end was cut by 0 bases, the J end by 6 bases, with 7 bases between. CDR3 amino acids: CASSLGASEQYF. CDR3 nucleotide sequence: TGTGCCAGCAGCTTGGGGGCGTCCGAGCAGTACTTC.

The chain has TRBV7-6 and TRBJ2-1; TRBD2 matches 11 bases. The germline V gene has CDR1 SGHVS and CDR2 FNYEAQ. There are 15 residues in the CDR3. With V trimmed by 5 bases and J by 4 bases, 4 bases remained unmatched. The CDR3 DNA is TGTGCCAGCAGCCCCCTAGCGGGAGGATACAATGAGCAGTTCTTC. Translated: CASSPLAGGYNEQFF.

The chain's CDR3 is CASSESSKGAQFEQYF. The DNA for the CDR3 is TGCGCCAGCAGTGAAAGTAGTAAAGGGGCGCAATTCGAGCAGTACTTC. V gene TRBV10-1 combines with J gene TRBJ2-7; D is perhaps TRBD1 (5 bases). V shed 3 bases and J shed 6 bases, with 21 bases lying between them. The CDR3 covers 16 residues. Germline-derived CDR1 and CDR2 are WNHNN and SYGVQD (reference sequence).

The chain recombines TRBV6-6 with TRBJ1-3; maybe TRBD1 (5 bases). Germline V gene data show CDR1 as MNHNY and CDR2 as SVGAGI (reference sequence). The V end was cut by 8 bases, the J end by 0 bases, with 17 bases between. CDR3 length: 16 residues. CDR3 DNA sequence: TGTGCCAGCTTGGAACCGGGGGGGAGCTCTGGAAACACCATATATTTT. Its protein product is CASLEPGGSSGNTIYF.

The chain uses TRBV4-1 and TRBJ2-3, with 8 bases that match TRBD1. Germline V CDR1 and CDR2: MGHRA, YSYEKL. The CDR3 totals 15 residues. J was trimmed by 1 base and V by 1 base; bases with no gene match: 1. CDR3: CASSQAGGGTDTQYF. CDR3 bases: TGCGCCAGCAGCCAAGCAGGGGGCGGCACAGATACGCAGTATTTT.

The chain employs TRBV2 and TRBJ2-3; TRBD2 aligns across 11 bases. Germline CDR1 reads SNHLY; CDR2 reads FYNNEI. V was pared by 6 bases and J by 4 bases, with 3 bases of the junction left unmatched. This CDR3 spans 14 amino acids. The CDR3, as DNA: TGTGCCAGCAGGCTAGCGGGGGGTGCAGATACGCAGTATTTT. This codes for CASRLAGGADTQYF.

The genes are TRBV15 and TRBJ1-2, with 11 bases fitting TRBD1. Losses at the gene ends were 2 bases for V and 1 base for J; bases not matched to a gene: 3. Germline V gene sequence: CDR1 LNHNV, CDR2 YYDKDF (reference sequence). This CDR3 spans 16 amino acids. CDR3 sequence (DNA): TGTGCCACCAGCAGATGGACAGGGGGCAATAACTATGGCTACACCTTC. It codes for CATSRWTGGNNYGYTF. The full variable domain, completed using reference TRBV15 and TRBJ1-2, is DAMVIQNPRYQVTQFGKPVTLSCSQTLNHNVMYWYQQKSSQAPKLLFHYYDKDFNNEADTPDNFQSRRPNTSFCFLDIRSPGLGDTAMYLCATSRWTGGNNYGYTFGSGTRLTVV.